Each of the 8 T cell receptor beta chains below was sequenced from the same sample in a study of shared clonotypes between healthy human individuals. The assay was immunoSEQ multiplex PCR, and TCRdb's table has in-frame clones only and misses some. The sample carries hundreds of thousands of clones, 96% recorded once. CD45RO-negative CD8 cells positively selected for CCR7 made up the naive population, which excluded terminally differentiated effector memory CD45RA+ cells. Sequenced: naive CD8+ T cells sorted from blood. The receptors stem from a woman aged 30 to 39 in good health.

The chain links TRBV27 to TRBJ2-5, with D unclear. Trimming pared 0 bases from V and 5 bases from J, leaving 16 bases between. This CDR3 contains 16 residues. Germline V gene data show CDR1 as MNHEY and CDR2 as SMNVEV (reference sequence). The CDR3 loop reads CASSLSGNPRSETQYF. DNA for the CDR3: TGTGCCAGCAGTTTATCGGGGAACCCCCGGAGTGAGACCCAGTACTTC.

The V gene is TRBV9, the J gene TRBJ2-7, with 13 bases aligning to TRBD2. Per germline, CDR1 SGDLS and CDR2 YYNGEE. The CDR3 sequence is 15 residues long. The trim removed 4 bases at V and 6 bases at J, leaving 7 bases unmatched. CDR3 sequence: CASSPRTSGGVEQYF. The CDR3 DNA is TGTGCCAGCAGCCCTCGGACTAGCGGGGGAGTCGAGCAGTACTTC. The full variable domain, completed using reference TRBV9 and TRBJ2-7, is DSGVTQTPKHLITATGQRVTLRCSPRSGDLSVYWYQQSLDQGLQFLIQYYNGEERAKGNILERFSAQQFPDLHSELNLSSLELGDSALYFCASSPRTSGGVEQYFGPGTRLTVT.

The chain employs TRBV5-1 and TRBJ2-1; 8 bases are shared with TRBD2. The germline V gene encodes CDR1 SGHRS and CDR2 YFSETQ. Losses at the gene ends were 4 bases for V and 7 bases for J; bases not matched to a gene: 10. This CDR3 has 15 residues. CDR3 sequence: CASSPYSGRGNEQFF. The CDR3 nucleotides read TGCGCCAGCAGCCCGTACAGCGGGAGAGGGAATGAGCAGTTCTTC. Full variable domain (remainder filled in from reference TRBV5-1 and TRBJ2-1): KAGVTQTPRYLIKTRGQQVTLSCSPISGHRSVSWYQQTPGQGLQFLFEYFSETQRNKGNFPGRFSGRQFSNSRSEMNVSTLELGDSALYLCASSPYSGRGNEQFFGPGTRLTVL.

Note on this clone: Different DNA sequences within this sample yield the same CDR3. The chain has TRBV7-9 and TRBJ2-1; D not resolved. The V end lost 3 bases, the J end lost 7 bases, and 4 bases lay between the germline ends. The germline gives CDR1 SEHNR, CDR2 FQNEAQ (reference sequence). The CDR3 has 11 amino acids. The CDR3 DNA follows: TGTGCCAGCAGCTTGAGTAATGAGCAGTTCTTC. It encodes CASSLSNEQFF.

V is TRBV6-4 and J is TRBJ2-7; D is possibly TRBD2 (5 bases). Trimming took off 6 bases at V and 3 bases at J, with 12 bases between the two ends. The CDR3 loop spans 13 amino acids. Germline V gene lookup returns CDR1 MRHNA and CDR2 SNTAGT. For the CDR3, the DNA is TGTGCCAGCAGGAGGGTGGGCGGCTACGAGCAGTACTTC. Residues: CASRRVGGYEQYF.

The chain couples TRBV5-4 to TRBJ2-1; 9 positions agree with TRBD2. Germline V lookup: CDR1 SGHNT, CDR2 YYREEE (reference sequence). This CDR3 has 15 amino acids. V gave up 0 bases and J gave up 11 bases; unmatched junction bases: 9. The CDR3 nucleotides are TGTGCCAGCAGCTTGGCCGTGACTAGCGGCCCCAAGCAGTTCTTC. It specifies CASSLAVTSGPKQFF.

The rearrangement uses TRBV15 and TRBJ1-2; 9 nucleotides agree with TRBD1. The CDR3 loop spans 13 amino acids. Germline CDR1 LNHNV, CDR2 YYDKDF (reference sequence). Trimming took 6 bases from V and 7 from J; bases not matched to a gene: 6. The CDR3 coding sequence is TGTGCCACCAGAACAGGGGGCCTTGGTGGCTACACCTTC. Protein product: CATRTGGLGGYTF.

The rearrangement joins TRBV6-5 to TRBJ2-3, with D perhaps TRBD2 (5 bases). There are 13 residues in the CDR3. V lost 6 bases and J lost 5, with 12 bases in between. CDR1 and CDR2 from the germline V gene are MNHEY and SVGAGI. The CDR3 reads CASSSTNRDTQYF. The CDR3 nucleotides are TGTGCCAGCAGCTCGACTAACAGAGATACGCAGTATTTT.